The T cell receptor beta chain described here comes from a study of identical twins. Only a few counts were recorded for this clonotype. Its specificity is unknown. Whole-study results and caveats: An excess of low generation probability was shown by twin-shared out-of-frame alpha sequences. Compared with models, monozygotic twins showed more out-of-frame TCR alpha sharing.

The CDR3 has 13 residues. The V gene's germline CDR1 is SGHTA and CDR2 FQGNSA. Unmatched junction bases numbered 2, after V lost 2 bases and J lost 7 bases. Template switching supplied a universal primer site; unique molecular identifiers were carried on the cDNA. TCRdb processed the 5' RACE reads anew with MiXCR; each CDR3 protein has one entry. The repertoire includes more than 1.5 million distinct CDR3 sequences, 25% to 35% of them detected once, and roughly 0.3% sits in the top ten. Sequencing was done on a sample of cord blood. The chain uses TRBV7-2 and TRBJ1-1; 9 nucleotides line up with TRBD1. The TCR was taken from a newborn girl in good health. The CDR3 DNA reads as TGTGCCAGCAGCTTAAGGACAGGGGATGAAGCTTTCTTT. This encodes CASSLRTGDEAFF.